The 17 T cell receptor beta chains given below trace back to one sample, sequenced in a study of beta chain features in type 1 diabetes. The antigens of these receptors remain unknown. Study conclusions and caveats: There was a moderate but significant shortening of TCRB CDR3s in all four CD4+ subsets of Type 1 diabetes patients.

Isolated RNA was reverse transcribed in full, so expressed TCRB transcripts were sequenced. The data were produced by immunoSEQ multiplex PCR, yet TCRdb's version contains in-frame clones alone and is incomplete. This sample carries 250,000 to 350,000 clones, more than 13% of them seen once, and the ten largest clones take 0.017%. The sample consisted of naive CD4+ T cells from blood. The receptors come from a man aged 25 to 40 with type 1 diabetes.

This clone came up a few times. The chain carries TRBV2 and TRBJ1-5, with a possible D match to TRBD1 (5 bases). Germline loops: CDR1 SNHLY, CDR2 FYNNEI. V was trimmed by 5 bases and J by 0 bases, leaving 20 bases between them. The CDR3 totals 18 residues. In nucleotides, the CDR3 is TGTGCCAGCAGTCGCAGGGTCGCCAGGGTTTATAGCAATCAGCCCCAGCATTTT. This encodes CASSRRVARVYSNQPQHF.

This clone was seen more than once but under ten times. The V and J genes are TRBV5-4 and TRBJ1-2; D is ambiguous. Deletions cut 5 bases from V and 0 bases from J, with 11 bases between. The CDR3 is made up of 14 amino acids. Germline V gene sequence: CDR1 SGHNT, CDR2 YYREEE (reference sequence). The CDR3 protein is CASRLEKANYGYTF. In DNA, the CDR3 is TGTGCCAGCAGGCTTGAGAAAGCTAACTATGGCTACACCTTC.

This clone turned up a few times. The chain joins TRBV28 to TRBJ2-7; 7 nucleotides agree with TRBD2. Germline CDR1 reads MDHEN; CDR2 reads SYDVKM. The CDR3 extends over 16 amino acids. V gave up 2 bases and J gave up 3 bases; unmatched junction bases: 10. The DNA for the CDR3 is TGTGCCAGCAGTTTACGGGGACTAAAAATCAGCTACGAGCAGTACTTC. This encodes CASSLRGLKISYEQYF.

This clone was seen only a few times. As DNA, the CDR3 is TGTGCCAGCAGCTCCATGGACAGGGACCTAAACATTCAGTACTTC. This translates into CASSSMDRDLNIQYF. The chain is built from TRBV11-2 and TRBJ2-4, with 8 bases lining up with TRBD1. Trimming at V came to 4 bases and at J to 6 bases, leaving 8 bases not matched to a gene. There are 15 residues in the CDR3. Per germline, CDR1 SGHAT and CDR2 FQNNGV. The full variable domain, completed using reference TRBV11-2 and TRBJ2-4, is EAGVAQSPRYKIIEKRQSVAFWCNPISGHATLYWYQQILGQGPKLLIQFQNNGVVDDSQLPKDRFSAERLKGVDSTLKIQPAKLEDSAVYLCASSSMDRDLNIQYFGAGTRLSVL.

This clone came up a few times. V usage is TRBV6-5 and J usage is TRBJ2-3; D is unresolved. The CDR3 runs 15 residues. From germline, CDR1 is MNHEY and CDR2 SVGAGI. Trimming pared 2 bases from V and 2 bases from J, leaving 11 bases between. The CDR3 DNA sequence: TGTGCCAGCAGTTACGGAAGCAGGTTCACAGATACGCAGTATTTT. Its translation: CASSYGSRFTDTQYF.

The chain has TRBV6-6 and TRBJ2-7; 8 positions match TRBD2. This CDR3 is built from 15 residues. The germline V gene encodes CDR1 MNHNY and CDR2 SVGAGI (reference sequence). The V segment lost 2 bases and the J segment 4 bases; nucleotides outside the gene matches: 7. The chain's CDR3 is CASSYDSGGRYEQYF. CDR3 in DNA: TGTGCCAGCAGTTACGACAGCGGGGGAAGGTACGAGCAGTACTTC.

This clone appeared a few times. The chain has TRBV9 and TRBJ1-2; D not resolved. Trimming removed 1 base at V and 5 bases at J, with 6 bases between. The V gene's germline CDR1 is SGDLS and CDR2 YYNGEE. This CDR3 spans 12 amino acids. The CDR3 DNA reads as TGTGCCAGCAGCGTACCCGGTTATGGCTACACCTTC. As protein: CASSVPGYGYTF.

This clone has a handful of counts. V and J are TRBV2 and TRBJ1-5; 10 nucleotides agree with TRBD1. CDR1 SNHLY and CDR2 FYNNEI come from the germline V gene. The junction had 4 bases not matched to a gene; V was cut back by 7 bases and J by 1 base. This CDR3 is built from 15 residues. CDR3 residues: CASKRQGASNQPQHF. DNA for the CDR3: TGTGCCAGCAAGAGACAGGGGGCGAGCAATCAGCCCCAGCATTTT.

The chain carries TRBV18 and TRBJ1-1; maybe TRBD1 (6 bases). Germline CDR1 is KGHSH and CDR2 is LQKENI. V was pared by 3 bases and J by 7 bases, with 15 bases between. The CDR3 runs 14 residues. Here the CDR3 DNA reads TGTGCCAGCTCACCGAGCGGGGGGCGTAGTGAAGCTTTCTTT. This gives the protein CASSPSGGRSEAFF.

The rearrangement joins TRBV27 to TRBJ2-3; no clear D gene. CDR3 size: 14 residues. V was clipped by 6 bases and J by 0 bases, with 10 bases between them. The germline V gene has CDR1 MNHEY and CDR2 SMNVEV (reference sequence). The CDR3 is CASSYRSSTDTQYF. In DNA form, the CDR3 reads TGTGCCAGCAGCTACAGATCTAGCACAGATACGCAGTATTTT.

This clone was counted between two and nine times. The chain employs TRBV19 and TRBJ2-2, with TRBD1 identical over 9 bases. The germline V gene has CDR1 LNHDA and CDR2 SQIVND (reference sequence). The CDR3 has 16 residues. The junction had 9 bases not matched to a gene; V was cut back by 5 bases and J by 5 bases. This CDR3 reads CASSLRPGTGTGELFF. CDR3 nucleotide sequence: TGTGCCAGTAGTCTCCGTCCCGGGACAGGGACCGGGGAGCTGTTTTTT.

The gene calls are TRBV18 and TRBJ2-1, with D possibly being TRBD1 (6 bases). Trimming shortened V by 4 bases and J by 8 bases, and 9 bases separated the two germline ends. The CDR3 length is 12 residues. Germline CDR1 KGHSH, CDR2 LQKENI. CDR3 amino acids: CASSQGVDEQFF. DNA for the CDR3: TGTGCCAGCTCACAGGGGGTGGATGAGCAGTTCTTC. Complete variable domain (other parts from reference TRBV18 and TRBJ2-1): NAGVMQNPRHLVRRRGQEARLRCSPMKGHSHVYWYRQLPEEGLKFMVYLQKENIIDESGMPKERFSAEFPKEGPSILRIQQVVRGDSAAYFCASSQGVDEQFFGPGTRLTVL.

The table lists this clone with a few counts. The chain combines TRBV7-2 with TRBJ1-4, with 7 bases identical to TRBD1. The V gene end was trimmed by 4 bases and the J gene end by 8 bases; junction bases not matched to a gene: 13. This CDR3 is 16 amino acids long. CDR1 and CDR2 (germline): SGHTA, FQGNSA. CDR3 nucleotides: TGTGCCAGCAGCTCGCATACCGGGACAGCGCGCGAAAAACTGTTTTTT. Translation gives CASSSHTGTAREKLFF. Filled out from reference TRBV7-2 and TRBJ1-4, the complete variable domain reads GAGVSQSPSNKVTEKGKDVELRCDPISGHTALYWYRQSLGQGLEFLIYFQGNSAPDKSGLPSDRFSAERTGGSVSTLTIQRTQQEDSAVYLCASSSHTGTAREKLFFGSGTQLSVL.

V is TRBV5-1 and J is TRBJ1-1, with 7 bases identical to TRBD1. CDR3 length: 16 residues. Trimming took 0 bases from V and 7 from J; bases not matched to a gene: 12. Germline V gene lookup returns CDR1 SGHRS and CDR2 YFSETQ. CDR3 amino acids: CASSLGQGKMWGEAFF. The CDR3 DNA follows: TGCGCCAGCAGCTTGGGACAGGGTAAAATGTGGGGTGAAGCTTTCTTT.

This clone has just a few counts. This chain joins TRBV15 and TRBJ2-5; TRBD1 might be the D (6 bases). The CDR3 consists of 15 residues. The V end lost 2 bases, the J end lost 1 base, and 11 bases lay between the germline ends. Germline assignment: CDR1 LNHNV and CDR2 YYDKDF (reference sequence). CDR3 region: CATSRIVGGQETQYF. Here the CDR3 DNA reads TGTGCCACCAGCAGAATCGTAGGGGGCCAAGAGACCCAGTACTTC.

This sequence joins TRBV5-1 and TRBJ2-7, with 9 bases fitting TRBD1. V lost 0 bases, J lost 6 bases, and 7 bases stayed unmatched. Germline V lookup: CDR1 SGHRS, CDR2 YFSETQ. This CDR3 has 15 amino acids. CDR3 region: CASSLGPGQGGEQYF. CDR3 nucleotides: TGCGCCAGCAGCTTGGGGCCGGGACAGGGCGGCGAGCAGTACTTC.

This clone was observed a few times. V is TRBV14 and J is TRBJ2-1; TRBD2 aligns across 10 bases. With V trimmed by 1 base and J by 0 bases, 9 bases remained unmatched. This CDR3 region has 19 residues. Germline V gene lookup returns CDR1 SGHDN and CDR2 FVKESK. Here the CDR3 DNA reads TGTGCCAGCAGCCAAGGATTCGGACTAGCGGATAGCTCCTACAATGAGCAGTTCTTC. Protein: CASSQGFGLADSSYNEQFF. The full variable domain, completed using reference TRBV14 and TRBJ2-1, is EAGVTQFPSHSVIEKGQTVTLRCDPISGHDNLYWYRRVMGKEIKFLLHFVKESKQDESGMPNNRFLAERTGGTYSTLKVQPAELEDSGVYFCASSQGFGLADSSYNEQFFGPGTRLTVL.